The next 32 T cell receptor beta chains were all read from a single sample in a study of blood T cell repertoires in COVID-19. TCRdb's table, derived via immunoSEQ multiplex PCR, lists solely in-frame clones and lacks some. Among about 140,000 clones listed, about 85% were seen once. The specimen was peripheral blood. Every receptor here comes from a human donor with COVID-19, enrolled during active disease. The donor label of this sample is uncertain.

This chain uses TRBV6-5 with TRBJ1-1; D gene uncertain. Germline V CDR1 and CDR2: MNHEY, SVGAGI. CDR3 length equals 13 residues. The germline V and J ends were trimmed by 0 bases and 4 bases, with 6 bases remaining between them. The CDR3 bases are TGTGCCAGCAGTTACTCGGCAGGCACTGAAGCTTTCTTT. As protein: CASSYSAGTEAFF.

The chain is built from TRBV6-5 and TRBJ1-1; 9 nucleotides line up with TRBD1. There are 13 residues in the CDR3. Per germline, CDR1 MNHEY and CDR2 SVGAGI. Losses at the gene ends were 5 bases for V and 6 bases for J; bases not matched to a gene: 4. CDR3 sequence reads: CASSPGTGPEAFF. Here the CDR3 DNA reads TGTGCCAGCAGTCCCGGGACAGGGCCTGAAGCTTTCTTT.

The chain employs TRBV10-3 and TRBJ1-2, with 7 bases that match TRBD1. V lost 7 bases to trimming and J lost 5 bases; unmatched junction nucleotides: 7. Germline assignment: CDR1 ENHRY and CDR2 SYGVKD. This CDR3 has 13 amino acids. The CDR3 DNA reads as TGTGCCATCAAGGGGACAGAAAGATATGGCTACACCTTC. It encodes CAIKGTERYGYTF.

This clone was recorded only once. The chain recombines TRBV6-5 with TRBJ1-2, with a possible D match to TRBD1 (6 bases). Trimming took 0 bases from V and 3 from J, leaving 8 bases between them. The V gene's germline CDR1 is MNHEY and CDR2 SVGAGI. The CDR3 consists of 14 residues. In DNA form, the CDR3 reads TGTGCCAGCAGTTACTCGGGGGCTTACTATGGCTACACCTTC. Translated, it gives CASSYSGAYYGYTF.

The rearrangement joins TRBV28 to TRBJ1-1, with no clear D. The germline CDR1 and CDR2 sequences are MDHEN and SYDVKM. The CDR3 spans 14 residues. V lost 4 bases and J 0 bases, leaving 9 bases between the germline ends. The CDR3 DNA follows: TGTGCCAGCAGTTCACCCGACATGAACACTGAAGCTTTCTTT. Protein sequence: CASSSPDMNTEAFF.

The chain is built from TRBV6-1 and TRBJ1-5; 7 bases agree with TRBD1. CDR1 and CDR2 from the germline V gene are MNHNS and SASEGT. V trimming: 2 bases; J trimming: 0 bases; junction bases outside the gene matches: 13. CDR3 length: 19 amino acids. This CDR3 is CASSELRGTVRYSNQPQHF. For the CDR3, the DNA is TGTGCCAGCAGTGAACTTCGGGGGACAGTCCGATATAGCAATCAGCCCCAGCATTTT.

This rearrangement joins TRBV4-1 to TRBJ2-2; the D gene is possibly TRBD2 (5 bases). V lost 4 bases and J 1 base, leaving 22 bases between the germline ends. Germline V CDR1 and CDR2: MGHRA, YSYEKL. The CDR3 covers 19 residues. CDR3 nucleotides: TGCGCCAGCAGCCTGCGAGCGGAGGTCCCCACGTTGAACACCGGGGAGCTGTTTTTT. Translated: CASSLRAEVPTLNTGELFF.

The chain employs TRBV9 and TRBJ2-1, with 8 bases matching TRBD1. The CDR3 consists of 15 residues. Germline lookup yields CDR1 SGDLS and CDR2 YYNGEE. V lost 2 bases to trimming and J lost 3 bases; unmatched junction nucleotides: 4. This CDR3 is CASSVETGVYNEQFF. The CDR3 nucleotides read TGTGCCAGCAGCGTCGAGACAGGGGTCTACAATGAGCAGTTCTTC.

The chain has TRBV5-4 and TRBJ1-6; tentatively, D is TRBD1 (5 bases). Germline CDR1 is SGHNT and CDR2 is YYREEE (reference sequence). This CDR3 region has 15 residues. Trimming took off 0 bases at V and 7 bases at J, with 11 bases between the two ends. The CDR3 nucleotides read TGTGCCAGCAGCTTGGGGGGACTGGGGAATTCACCCCTCCACTTT. It yields the protein CASSLGGLGNSPLHF.

The V gene is TRBV11-3, the J gene TRBJ1-1, with 8 bases aligning to TRBD1. The CDR3 is 14 residues long. The trim removed 4 bases at V and 5 bases at J, leaving 6 bases unmatched. CDR1 and CDR2 (germline): SGHNT, YENEEA. CDR3 bases: TGTGCCAGCAGCTCCAACAGGGGGGAGACTGAAGCTTTCTTT. Amino acids: CASSSNRGETEAFF.

The chain carries TRBV4-2 and TRBJ2-7; D is unclear. This CDR3 spans 14 amino acids. The V gene's germline CDR1 is LGHNA and CDR2 YNFKEQ. V was cut by 1 base and J by 3 bases, with 10 bases left in between. The CDR3 loop reads CASSQGLGDYEQYF. The CDR3 DNA sequence: TGTGCCAGCAGCCAAGGATTGGGCGACTACGAGCAGTACTTC.

V gene TRBV24-1 combines with J gene TRBJ2-1; 9 bases line up with TRBD2. V shed 3 bases, J shed 6 bases, and the junction held 11 bases outside the gene matches. The CDR3 sequence is 17 residues long. Germline CDR1 is KGHDR and CDR2 is SFDVKD. DNA for the CDR3: TGTGCCACCAGTGATGCGGTTGGCGGGAGGGCTATCAATGAGCAGTTCTTC. Amino acids: CATSDAVGGRAINEQFF.

This chain connects TRBV5-4 to TRBJ2-7; 11 bases line up with TRBD2. The CDR3 has 15 amino acids. Per germline, CDR1 SGHNT and CDR2 YYREEE (reference sequence). J lost 0 bases, V lost 5 bases, and 4 bases had no gene match. The CDR3 DNA is TGTGCCAGCAGGATAGCGGGGGGGCCCTCCTACGAGCAGTACTTC. Translation gives CASRIAGGPSYEQYF.

Points on this clone: Other nucleotide sequences from this sample produce the same CDR3. The chain uses TRBV5-1 and TRBJ2-3; D may be TRBD2 (6 bases). V lost 1 base, J lost 3 bases, and 12 bases lay in between. Germline-derived CDR1 and CDR2 are SGHRS and YFSETQ. The CDR3 consists of 15 residues. The CDR3 is CASSLLRGATDTQYF. The CDR3 nucleotides are TGCGCCAGCAGCTTGTTGCGGGGCGCTACAGATACGCAGTATTTT.

This chain connects TRBV6-1 to TRBJ1-6; D remains ambiguous. CDR1 is MNHNS, CDR2 SASEGT, per germline. V dropped 2 bases and J dropped 0 bases, with 11 bases sitting between them. This CDR3 is 17 amino acids long. In DNA form, the CDR3 reads TGTGCCAGCAGTGAAATCCAGTCCAGCTCCTATAATTCACCCCTCCACTTT. This gives the protein CASSEIQSSSYNSPLHF.

The chain carries TRBV12-3 or TRBV12-4 and TRBJ1-1; TRBD1 matches at 8 bases. V lost 3 bases to trimming and J lost 11 bases; unmatched junction nucleotides: 8. The CDR3 is 13 amino acids. The CDR3: CASSLQGAFTAFF. CDR3 coding DNA: TGTGCCAGCAGTTTGCAGGGGGCGTTTACGGCTTTCTTT.

V and J are TRBV21-1 and TRBJ1-1; TRBD1, as called in the table, went unchecked against the DNA. TRBV21-1 is reported as a pseudogene. The CDR3 totals 15 residues. The CDR3 sequence is CASPRTEKRKSRAFF. CDR3 in DNA: TGTGCCAGCCCGCGGACAGAAAAGCGGAAATCTCGAGCTTTCTTT.

The V gene is TRBV10-2, the J gene TRBJ2-1; 12 nucleotides match TRBD2. The trim removed 7 bases at V and 6 bases at J, leaving 7 bases unmatched. Germline V gene lookup returns CDR1 WSHSY and CDR2 SAAADI. The CDR3 sequence is 15 residues long. This CDR3 reads CASILTSGGLNEQFF. Written as DNA, the CDR3 is TGCGCCAGCATTCTGACTAGCGGGGGTCTCAATGAGCAGTTCTTC.

The chain has TRBV27 and TRBJ2-3; maybe TRBD1 (6 bases). Germline V lookup: CDR1 MNHEY, CDR2 SMNVEV (reference sequence). With 1 base removed from V and 5 bases from J, the gap between germline ends came to 13 bases. This CDR3 is 15 amino acids long. CDR3 coding DNA: TGTGCCAGCAGTTTATTACCGGGACAAGGAGATACGCAGTATTTT. Translation: CASSLLPGQGDTQYF.

This clone was counted a single time. The V call is TRBV20-1, the J call TRBJ1-2, with D uncertain. The CDR3 spans 11 residues. Trimming took off 1 base at V and 8 bases at J, with 8 bases between the two ends. In germline, CDR1 is DFQATT, CDR2 SNEGSKA (reference sequence). CDR3 loop: CSARVQLGYTF. CDR3 nucleotides: TGCAGTGCTAGAGTCCAGTTAGGCTACACCTTC.

As to this clone: The same CDR3 arises from other DNA sequences in this sample as well. The rearrangement links TRBV12-3 or TRBV12-4 to TRBJ2-5; TRBD1 aligns across 7 bases. The CDR3 spans 13 residues. The V and J ends lost 6 bases and 3 bases, in that order; junction bases with no gene match: 4. The CDR3 is CASRRTGEETQYF. For the CDR3, the DNA is TGTGCCAGCAGACGGACAGGAGAAGAGACCCAGTACTTC.

The chain has TRBV19 and TRBJ1-4, with D uncertain. Trimming removed 5 bases at V and 0 bases at J, with 7 bases between. The CDR3 extends over 14 amino acids. The germline V gene encodes CDR1 LNHDA and CDR2 SQIVND (reference sequence). This CDR3 is CASSGGSTNEKLFF. Written as DNA, the CDR3 is TGTGCCAGTAGTGGCGGGTCAACTAATGAAAAACTGTTTTTT.

This chain links TRBV5-1 with TRBJ1-3; D is possibly TRBD1 (6 bases). The V and J ends lost 4 bases and 4 bases respectively, with 21 bases between them. This CDR3 has 17 amino acids. Germline CDR1 is SGHRS and CDR2 is YFSETQ. This CDR3 is CASSTEGVGRTGNTIYF. The CDR3 coding sequence is TGCGCCAGCAGCACCGAGGGGGTTGGCAGGACGGGAAACACCATATATTTT.

The chain links TRBV6-5 to TRBJ2-7, with TRBD1 as a possible D gene (6 bases). This CDR3 comprises 16 residues. The V gene's germline CDR1 is MNHEY and CDR2 SVGAGI. Trimming left V 2 bases short and J 3 bases short, with 17 bases between. The CDR3 spells CASSYSGGGRVYEQYF. The CDR3 DNA is TGTGCCAGCAGTTACAGTGGGGGCGGGCGGGTCTACGAGCAGTACTTC.

V gene TRBV5-1 combines with J gene TRBJ1-4; TRBD1 matches 8 bases. J gave up 8 bases and V 3 bases, and 12 bases lay outside the gene matches. CDR3 length: 16 residues. CDR1 SGHRS and CDR2 YFSETQ come from the germline V gene. CDR3 nucleotides: TGCGCCAGCAGCTGGGGGGACAGGCCCCTAAGGGAAAAACTGTTTTTT. This gives the protein CASSWGDRPLREKLFF.

The rearrangement links TRBV29-1 to TRBJ1-2; TRBD1 aligns across 7 bases. The CDR3 has 13 residues. CDR1 and CDR2 from the germline V gene are SQVTM and ANQGSEA. J lost 7 bases, V lost 3 bases, and 8 bases had no gene match. The CDR3 sequence is CSVDADREVGYTF. In DNA, the CDR3 is TGCAGCGTTGACGCCGACAGGGAGGTTGGCTACACCTTC.

The V and J genes are TRBV5-1 and TRBJ2-1; tentatively, D is TRBD2 (6 bases). The length of the CDR3 is 15 residues. Germline V gives CDR1 SGHRS, CDR2 YFSETQ. The V and J ends lost 5 bases and 6 bases respectively, with 18 bases between them. The CDR3 protein is CASRATDGRSNEQFF. The CDR3 DNA sequence: TGCGCCAGCAGAGCGACTGACGGGAGAAGCAATGAGCAGTTCTTC.

J is TRBJ2-2 and V is TRBV9; 7 bases are a match to TRBD1. The CDR3 length is 16 residues. The V segment lost 3 bases and the J segment 6 bases; nucleotides outside the gene matches: 11. Germline lookup yields CDR1 SGDLS and CDR2 YYNGEE. The CDR3 loop reads CASSEPGTDLAGELFF. CDR3 DNA sequence: TGTGCCAGCAGCGAACCCGGGACAGACTTGGCCGGGGAGCTGTTTTTT.

The chain has TRBV28 and TRBJ2-7; 8 bases fit TRBD1. Trimming cost V 7 bases and J 6 bases; bases outside gene matches: 5. The germline V gene encodes CDR1 MDHEN and CDR2 SYDVKM. This CDR3 has 12 residues. The CDR3 here is CASMDRAGEQYF. The DNA for the CDR3 is TGTGCCAGCATGGACAGGGCGGGCGAGCAGTACTTC.

The rearrangement links TRBV9 to TRBJ2-7; 7 positions match TRBD1. The CDR3 is made up of 15 amino acids. Germline V gene data show CDR1 as SGDLS and CDR2 as YYNGEE. The V and J ends lost 0 bases and 0 bases, in that order; junction bases with no gene match: 3. CDR3 sequence: CASSVAGQASYEQYF. The CDR3 DNA is TGTGCCAGCAGCGTAGCTGGACAGGCCTCCTACGAGCAGTACTTC.

This clone has just one count. The V and J genes are TRBV6-1 and TRBJ2-3; weak D call: TRBD2 (5 bases). This CDR3 has 15 residues. V was trimmed by 6 bases and J by 2 bases, leaving 15 bases between them. Looked up from germline, CDR1 is MNHNS and CDR2 is SASEGT. In DNA form, the CDR3 reads TGTGCCAGCAGGCACCAGCGGAAACTCACAGATACGCAGTATTTT. It encodes CASRHQRKLTDTQYF.

The chain carries TRBV29-1 and TRBJ1-4; no definite D call. Germline V lookup: CDR1 SQVTM, CDR2 ANQGSEA. This CDR3 region has 15 residues. V lost 7 bases and J lost 3, with 18 bases in between. CDR3 DNA sequence: TGCAGCGGTGCCCATGGGCGGGCGGCTAATGAAAAACTGTTTTTT. This translates into CSGAHGRAANEKLFF.